These T cell receptor beta chains were read from a single sample in a study of Graves' ophthalmopathy and Graves' hyperthyroidism. TCRdb reprocessed the multiplex PCR reads via MiXCR and lists one record per CDR3 protein. The sample shows a few hundred thousand distinct CDR3 sequences, 15% of them seen only once. Sample: peripheral blood. The receptors derive from a woman between 18 and 29 years old with stable Graves' hyperthyroidism. Each CDR3 is given with its conserved first and last residue. The D gene is left open where the match is weak. Some rows have no size entry. The others give once, few or many, or a class for an expanded clone.

cdr3_length	v_call	clone_size	j_call	d_call	cdr3_nt	cdr3_aa
15	TRBV11-3	many	TRBJ1-1	-	TGTGCCAGCAGCTTAGGGGAGGGTGAAGAGTCTGAAGCTTTCTTT	CASSLGEGEESEAFF
14	TRBV27	many	TRBJ2-5	TRBD2	TGTGCCAGCAGTTTTGCGGGGGGACAAGAGACCCAGTACTTC	CASSFAGGQETQYF
14	TRBV6-2/TRBV6-3	-	TRBJ2-7	-	TGTGCCAGCAGTTTGGACAACAATTCCTACGAGCAGTACTTC	CASSLDNNSYEQYF
14	TRBV19	many	TRBJ1-5	-	TGTGCCAGTAGTATAATAAATGGCAATCAGCCCCAGCATTTT	CASSIINGNQPQHF
14	TRBV20-1	many	TRBJ2-7	TRBD1	TGCAGTGCTAGAGGAAACAGGGGGCGAAACGAGCAGTACTTC	CSARGNRGRNEQYF
15	TRBV7-9	many	TRBJ1-1	-	TGTGCCAGCAGCTTAGTCAGTCACATCTCCTCCGAAGCTTTCTTT	CASSLVSHISSEAFF
15	TRBV7-9	-	TRBJ1-1	-	TGTGCCAGCAGTTTCCCAGTAGGGGCTGGCACTGAAGCTTTCTTT	CASSFPVGAGTEAFF
16	TRBV15	many	TRBJ2-7	TRBD1	TGTGCCACCAGCGGCTCGAACCGGGACAGCTCCTACGAGCAGTACTTC	CATSGSNRDSSYEQYF
18	TRBV11-2	many	TRBJ2-2	TRBD1	TGTGCCAGCAGCTTCCCCCGTACAGGGGCGCCGGTCCCCGGGGAGCTGTTTTTT	CASSFPRTGAPVPGELFF
15	TRBV6-2/TRBV6-3	many	TRBJ1-2	TRBD1	TGTGCCAGCAACCCTGTGGACAGGGAACACTATGGCTACACCTTC	CASNPVDREHYGYTF
15	TRBV11-2	many	TRBJ1-2	TRBD1	TGTGCCAGCAGCTCGGTGGACAGGGCCAACTATGGCTACACCTTC	CASSSVDRANYGYTF
12	TRBV12-3/TRBV12-4	many	TRBJ1-5	-	TGTGCCAGCGGGACCAAATCCACAGCCCAGCATTTT	CASGTKSTAQHF
13	TRBV6-5	many	TRBJ1-1	TRBD1	TGTGCCAGCAGTTACAGGGGGCAGACTGAAGCTTTCTTT	CASSYRGQTEAFF
13	TRBV10-3	many	TRBJ1-5	-	TGTGCCATCAGTGAGAGGGATCGTCAGCCCCAGCATTTT	CAISERDRQPQHF
15	TRBV12-3/TRBV12-4	many	TRBJ1-1	-	TGTGCCAGCAGTATGGTGGGGCCGGGGTACACTGAAGCTTTCTTT	CASSMVGPGYTEAFF
14	TRBV9	many	TRBJ2-5	TRBD1	TGTGCCAGCAGCGTAGACAGGGGTTGGGAGACCCAGTACTTC	CASSVDRGWETQYF
14	TRBV7-2	many	TRBJ2-2	TRBD2	TGTGCCAGCAGTAGCGGGGGATTTAACGGGGAGCTGTTTTTT	CASSSGGFNGELFF
10	TRBV7-2	many	TRBJ2-2	-	TGTGCCAGCAAGGGCGGGGAGCTGTTTTTT	CASKGGELFF
15	TRBV6-1	-	TRBJ2-2	-	TGTGCCAGCAGTCTTAGCGGCCGGGTAACCGGGGAGCTGTTTTTT	CASSLSGRVTGELFF
15	TRBV12-3/TRBV12-4	-	TRBJ2-5	-	TGTGCCAGCAGTTCCCAGGGACCTTTGATGGAGACCCAGTACTTC	CASSSQGPLMETQYF
14	TRBV27	many	TRBJ1-5	-	TGTGCCACCTCACAGGGAGGGAGCAATCAGCCCCAGCATTTT	CATSQGGSNQPQHF
14	TRBV9	many	TRBJ1-1	-	TGTGCCAGCAGCGCAGGGGATGCTAACACTGAAGCTTTCTTT	CASSAGDANTEAFF
16	TRBV6-2/TRBV6-3	-	TRBJ2-7	-	TGTGCCAGCAGTTCCCCCCTGAGTCGGGGACCCTACGAGCAGTACTTC	CASSSPLSRGPYEQYF
12	TRBV7-8	many	TRBJ1-2	-	TGTGCCAGCGGGGGAGCTAACTATGGCTACACCTTC	CASGGANYGYTF
19	TRBV12-5	-	TRBJ2-7	TRBD1	TGTGCTAGTGGTTTGGACGGGACAGGGTACTCTCCATCATTTTACGAGCAGTACTTC	CASGLDGTGYSPSFYEQYF
15	TRBV12-3/TRBV12-4	many	TRBJ2-2	TRBD2	TGTGCCAGCAGTCTAGCGGGGATAAACACCGGGGAGCTGTTTTTT	CASSLAGINTGELFF
15	TRBV7-2	many	TRBJ1-2	TRBD1	TGTGCCAGCAGCTCGAACAGGGGAGAGTTGTATGGCTACACCTTC	CASSSNRGELYGYTF